This TCR beta chain is from a study of T cells in Graves' hyperthyroidism and ophthalmopathy. Hyperthyroidism had been newly diagnosed in patients aged 18 to 65, and its duration was under 2 months. Pregnant or lactating patients were excluded, as were those with uncontrolled infection or other autoimmune disease. The CDR3 extends over 18 amino acids. Germline V CDR1 and CDR2: KGHSH, LQKENI. Trimming took 4 bases from V and 0 from J; bases not matched to a gene: 12. It was RNA transcripts that yielded the amplified TCR beta CDR3 regions. In the first-round RT-PCR of the TCR CDR3, the HTBI primer set was used. TCRdb recomputed calls from the multiplex PCR reads with MiXCR, one row per CDR3 protein. The table has approximately 400,000 distinct CDR3 sequences, roughly 12% seen once.

The sequence came from a man under 40 with Graves' hyperthyroidism that later progressed to Graves' ophthalmopathy. What was sequenced was blood. J is TRBJ2-3 and V is TRBV18; 8 nucleotides match TRBD2. This CDR3 reads CASSRSGGTYASTDTQYF. DNA of the CDR3: TGTGCCAGCTCACGTTCGGGGGGGACGTATGCTAGCACAGATACGCAGTATTTT.